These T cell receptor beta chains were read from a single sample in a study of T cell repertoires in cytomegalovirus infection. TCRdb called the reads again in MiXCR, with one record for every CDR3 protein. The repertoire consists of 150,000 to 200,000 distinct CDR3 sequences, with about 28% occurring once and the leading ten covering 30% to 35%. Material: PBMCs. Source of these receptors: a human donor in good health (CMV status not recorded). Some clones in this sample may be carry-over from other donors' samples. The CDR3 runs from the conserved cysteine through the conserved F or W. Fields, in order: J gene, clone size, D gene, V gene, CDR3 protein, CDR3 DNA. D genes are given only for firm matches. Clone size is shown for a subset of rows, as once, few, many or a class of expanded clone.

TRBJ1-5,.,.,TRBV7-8,CASSLDVADQPQHF,TGTGCCAGCAGCTTAGACGTGGCTGATCAGCCCCAGCATTTT
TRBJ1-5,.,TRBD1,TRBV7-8,CASSLAQGANQPQHF,TGTGCCAGCAGCTTAGCGCAGGGGGCCAATCAGCCCCAGCATTTT
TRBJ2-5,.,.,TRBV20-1,CSAPPSEGEGETQYF,TGCAGTGCTCCCCCATCGGAAGGAGAAGGGGAGACCCAGTACTTC
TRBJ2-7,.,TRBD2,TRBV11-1,CASSRPPGGGEQYF,TGTGCCAGCAGCCGTCCCCCCGGGGGGGGCGAGCAGTACTTC
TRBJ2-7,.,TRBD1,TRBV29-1,CSVGQGQHEQYF,TGCAGCGTTGGACAGGGGCAACACGAGCAGTACTTC
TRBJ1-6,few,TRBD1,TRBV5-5,CASSLEGTGFSPLHF,TGTGCCAGCAGCTTGGAAGGGACAGGGTTTTCACCCCTCCACTTT
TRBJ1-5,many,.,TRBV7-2,CASSPTPTGDYQPQHF,TGTGCCAGCAGCCCCACCCCCACAGGAGATTATCAGCCCCAGCATTTT
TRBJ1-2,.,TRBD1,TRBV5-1,CASSRTGEIYGYTF,TGCGCCAGCAGCCGGACAGGGGAAATCTATGGCTACACCTTC
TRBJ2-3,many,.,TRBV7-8,CASSPSRGTDTQYF,TGTGCCAGCAGCCCGTCACGGGGAACCGATACGCAGTATTTT
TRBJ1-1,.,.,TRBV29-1,CSVEMVLGTEAFF,TGCAGCGTTGAGATGGTGTTGGGGACTGAAGCTTTCTTT
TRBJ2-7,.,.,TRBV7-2,CASSPGGTAYEQYF,TGTGCCAGCAGCCCCGGGGGCACCGCCTACGAGCAGTACTTC
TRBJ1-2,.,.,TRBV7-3,CASSYAGGDYGYTF,TGTGCCAGCAGCTACGCCGGGGGCGACTATGGCTACACCTTC
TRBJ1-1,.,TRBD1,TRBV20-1,CSAPHRGMNTEAFF,TGCAGTGCTCCACACAGGGGTATGAACACTGAAGCTTTCTTT
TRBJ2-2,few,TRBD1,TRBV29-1,CSVKTGGSGELFF,TGCAGCGTTAAGACAGGGGGTTCCGGGGAGCTGTTTTTT
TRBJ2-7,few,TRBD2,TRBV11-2,CASSEALAGVPSYEQYF,TGTGCCAGCAGTGAAGCACTAGCGGGGGTCCCCTCCTACGAGCAGTACTTC
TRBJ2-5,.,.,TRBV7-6,CASSPQRETQYF,TGTGCCAGCAGCCCCCAGAGAGAGACCCAGTACTTC
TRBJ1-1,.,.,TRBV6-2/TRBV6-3,CASSPQGRIPEAFF,TGTGCCAGCAGCCCCCAGGGGAGGATCCCTGAAGCTTTCTTT
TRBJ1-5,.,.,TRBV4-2,CASSQDWQGSQPQHF,TGTGCCAGCAGCCAAGATTGGCAGGGGAGTCAGCCCCAGCATTTT
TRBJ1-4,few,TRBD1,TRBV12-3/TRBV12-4,CASRVQGINEKLFF,TGTGCCAGCAGGGTACAGGGGATTAATGAAAAACTGTTTTTT
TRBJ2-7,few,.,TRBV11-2,CASTPGYEQYF,TGTGCCAGCACCCCCGGCTACGAGCAGTACTTC
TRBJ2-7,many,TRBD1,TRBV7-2,CASSLDRGLYEQYF,TGTGCCAGCAGCTTGGACAGGGGGCTATACGAGCAGTACTTC
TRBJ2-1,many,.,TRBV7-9,CASSHGSSYNEQFF,TGTGCCAGCAGCCACGGGTCCTCCTACAATGAGCAGTTCTTC
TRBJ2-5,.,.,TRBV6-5,CASSYSIEETQYF,TGTGCCAGCAGTTACTCGATCGAGGAGACCCAGTACTTC
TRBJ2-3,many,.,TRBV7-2,CASSLVDTQYF,TGTGCCAGCAGCTTGGTCGATACGCAGTATTTT
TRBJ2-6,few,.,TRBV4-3,CASSQDLGRRAGANVLTF,TGCGCCAGCAGCCAAGATTTGGGACGGCGAGCTGGGGCCAACGTCCTGACTTTC
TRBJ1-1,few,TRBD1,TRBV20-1,CSARDRRGHTEAFF,TGCAGTGCTAGAGATCGGAGGGGGCATACTGAAGCTTTCTTT
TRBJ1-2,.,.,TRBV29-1,CSVPGTSGYGYTF,TGCAGCGTTCCCGGGACTAGCGGCTATGGCTACACCTTC
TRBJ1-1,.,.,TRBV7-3,CASSLQGRGNTEAFF,TGTGCCAGCAGCTTACAGGGGCGCGGGAACACTGAAGCTTTCTTT
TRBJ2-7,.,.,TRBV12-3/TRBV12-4,CASSLLEVYEQYF,TGTGCCAGCAGTTTACTTGAGGTCTACGAGCAGTACTTC
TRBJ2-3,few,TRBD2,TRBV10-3,CAIGAGGITDTQYF,TGTGCCATCGGAGCGGGGGGCATAACAGATACGCAGTATTTT
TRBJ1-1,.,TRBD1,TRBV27,CASREDRGLNTEAFF,TGTGCCAGCAGGGAGGACAGGGGGCTGAACACTGAAGCTTTCTTT
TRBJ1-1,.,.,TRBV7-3,CASSLFNIGNTEAFF,TGTGCCAGCAGCTTATTCAATATCGGGAACACTGAAGCTTTCTTT
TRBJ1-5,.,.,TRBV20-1,CSARDKINQPQHF,TGCAGTGCTAGAGATAAGATCAATCAGCCCCAGCATTTT
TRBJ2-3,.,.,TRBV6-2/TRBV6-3,CASLPRTAYTDAQYF,TGTGCCAGCTTACCCAGGACGGCATACACAGATGCGCAGTATTTT
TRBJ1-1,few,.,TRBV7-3,CASSLTGPGTEAFF,TGTGCCAGCAGCTTGACAGGACCTGGGACTGAAGCTTTCTTT
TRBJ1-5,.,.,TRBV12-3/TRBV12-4,CASSSAGIYTDQPQHF,TGTGCCAGCAGTTCCGCAGGGATTTACACTGATCAGCCCCAGCATTTT
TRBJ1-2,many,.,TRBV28,CASRPTGNFNYGYTF,TGTGCCAGCAGACCAACAGGGAACTTTAACTATGGCTACACCTTC
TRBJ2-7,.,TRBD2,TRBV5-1,CASSWTSSVGEQYF,TGCGCCAGCAGCTGGACTAGCTCTGTGGGCGAGCAGTACTTC
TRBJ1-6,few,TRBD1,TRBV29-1,CSVGQGANSPLHF,TGCAGCGTTGGGCAGGGGGCTAATTCACCCCTCCACTTT
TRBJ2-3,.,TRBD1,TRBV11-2,CASSSGQITDTQYF,TGTGCCAGCAGCTCGGGACAGATCACAGATACGCAGTATTTT
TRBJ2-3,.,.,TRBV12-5,CASGVPDTQYF,TGTGCTAGTGGTGTGCCCGATACGCAGTATTTT
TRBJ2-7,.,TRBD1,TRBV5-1,CASSLEGAYYEQYF,TGCGCCAGCAGCTTGGAGGGGGCCTACTACGAGCAGTACTTC
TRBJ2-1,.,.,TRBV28,CASSLPPPRESYNEQFF,TGTGCCAGCAGTTTACCCCCACCTAGAGAGTCCTACAATGAGCAGTTCTTC
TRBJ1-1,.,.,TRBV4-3,CASSQEPSGGRGTEAFF,TGCGCCAGCAGCCAAGAGCCCTCAGGAGGTCGCGGCACTGAAGCTTTCTTT
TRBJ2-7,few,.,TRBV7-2,CASSFQGLSSYEQYF,TGTGCCAGCAGCTTCCAGGGCCTTAGCTCCTACGAGCAGTACTTC
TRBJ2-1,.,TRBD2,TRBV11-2,CASSGRELAGGHNEQFF,TGTGCCAGCAGCGGAAGGGAACTAGCGGGGGGGCACAATGAGCAGTTCTTC
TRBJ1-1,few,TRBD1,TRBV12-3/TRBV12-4,CASSPGQPNTEAFF,TGTGCCAGCAGCCCGGGACAGCCTAACACTGAAGCTTTCTTT
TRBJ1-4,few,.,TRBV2,CASSEVHRGWELFF,TGTGCCAGCAGTGAAGTCCATCGCGGGTGGGAACTGTTTTTT
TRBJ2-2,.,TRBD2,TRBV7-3,CASSSGGTGELFF,TGTGCCAGCAGCTCGGGGGGGACCGGGGAGCTGTTTTTT
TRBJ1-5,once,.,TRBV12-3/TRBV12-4,CASSPSLREGTNQPQHF,TGTGCCAGCAGTCCTTCGTTGAGGGAAGGGACCAATCAGCCCCAGCATTTT